The 17 T cell receptor beta chains given below trace back to one sample, sequenced in a study of shared clonotypes between healthy human individuals. Produced via immunoSEQ multiplex PCR; TCRdb's table is partial and in-frame only. In the table there are millions of clones, over 85% of which are singletons. Sequencing input: naive CD4+ T cells from PBMCs. Subset in this sample: CD45RA+ positively selected. All receptors come from a man between 18 and 35 years old in good health. Some clones in this sample may be carry-over from other donors' samples.

The chain recombines TRBV28 with TRBJ2-1; 11 bases align to TRBD2. Per the germline V gene, CDR1 is MDHEN and CDR2 is SYDVKM. V trimming: 6 bases; J trimming: 2 bases; junction bases outside the gene matches: 6. The CDR3 length is 16 residues. CDR3 amino acids: CASRPTSGGAYNEQFF. CDR3 sequence (DNA): TGTGCCAGCAGGCCTACTAGCGGGGGAGCCTACAATGAGCAGTTCTTC.

This chain links TRBV4-3 with TRBJ2-7; 9 nucleotides align to TRBD1. CDR1 and CDR2 (germline): LGHNA, YSLEER. V was pared by 4 bases and J by 6 bases, with 13 bases of the junction left unmatched. The CDR3 extends over 16 amino acids. CDR3 DNA sequence: TGCGCCAGCAGCCGGGCAAATAGGGACAGGGTGGTCGAGCAGTACTTC. Translated: CASSRANRDRVVEQYF.

V and J are TRBV5-6 and TRBJ1-2, with TRBD1 identical over 9 bases. Germline loops: CDR1 SGHDT, CDR2 YYEEEE. The CDR3 consists of 14 residues. Unmatched junction bases numbered 3, after V lost 1 base and J lost 5 bases. The CDR3 spells CASSLPGTGYGYTF. In nucleotides, the CDR3 is TGTGCCAGCAGCTTGCCTGGGACAGGGTATGGCTACACCTTC.

The chain has TRBV7-9 and TRBJ2-7, with TRBD2 matching over 7 bases. The germline gives CDR1 SEHNR, CDR2 FQNEAQ (reference sequence). J gave up 0 bases and V 5 bases, and 7 bases lay outside the gene matches. The CDR3 length is 15 residues. DNA of the CDR3: TGTGCCAGCAGCCCCATAGCGGGTTACTCCTACGAGCAGTACTTC. Its protein product is CASSPIAGYSYEQYF. Full variable domain (outside the CDR3, taken from reference TRBV7-9 and TRBJ2-7): DTGVSQNPRHKITKRGQNVTFRCDPISEHNRLYWYRQTLGQGPEFLTYFQNEAQLEKSRLLSDRFSAERPKGSFSTLEIQRTEQGDSAMYLCASSPIAGYSYEQYFGPGTRLTVT.

This clone has only one observation. V gene TRBV7-9 combines with J gene TRBJ2-5; D possibly corresponds to TRBD1 (6 bases). V lost 6 bases and J lost 2, with 13 bases in between. CDR1 is SEHNR and CDR2 is FQNEAQ in the germline V gene (reference sequence). The CDR3 has 14 residues. This CDR3 reads CASRDWDTQETQYF. CDR3 in DNA: TGTGCCAGCAGGGACTGGGACACTCAAGAGACCCAGTACTTC.

Concerning this clone itself: A read error may produce the germline difference seen at one junction end. This CDR3 is also generated by other DNA sequences in the sample. J is TRBJ2-2 and V is TRBV5-1; TRBD2 agrees at 7 bases. This CDR3 spans 15 amino acids. Germline-derived CDR1 and CDR2 are SGHRS and YFSETQ. CDR3 nucleotides: TGCGCCAGCAGTTTGGCGGGAGTAGGCACCGGGGAGCTGTTTTTT. It codes for CASSLAGVGTGELFF.

This chain links TRBV15 with TRBJ2-5, with D maybe TRBD1 (6 bases). The V gene's germline CDR1 is LNHNV and CDR2 YYDKDF (reference sequence). This CDR3 spans 15 amino acids. Trimming removed 5 bases from V and 4 bases from J, with 17 bases in between. The CDR3 region is CATSLAPTGPETQYF. CDR3 sequence (DNA): TGTGCCACCAGCCTAGCACCTACAGGGCCAGAGACCCAGTACTTC. Variable domain in full (rest from reference TRBV15 and TRBJ2-5): DAMVIQNPRYQVTQFGKPVTLSCSQTLNHNVMYWYQQKSSQAPKLLFHYYDKDFNNEADTPDNFQSRRPNTSFCFLDIRSPGLGDTAMYLCATSLAPTGPETQYFGPGTRLLVL.

This clone has only a few counts. The V call is TRBV6-5, the J call TRBJ1-5, with 7 bases that match TRBD1. V was pared by 2 bases and J by 2 bases, with 6 bases of the junction left unmatched. Germline-derived CDR1 and CDR2 are MNHEY and SVGAGI. This CDR3 contains 16 residues. DNA for the CDR3: TGTGCCAGCAGTTACAAAGGGGGCTTGGGCAATCAGCCCCAGCATTTT. Translation: CASSYKGGLGNQPQHF.

CDR3 protein: CASSPSSIVDTGELFF. The CDR3 DNA follows: TGTGCCAGCAGCCCCTCTTCCATCGTCGACACCGGGGAGCTGTTTTTT. V gene TRBV9 combines with J gene TRBJ2-2; unclear D gene. V was pared by 4 bases and J by 3 bases, with 16 bases between. Germline assignment: CDR1 SGDLS and CDR2 YYNGEE. The CDR3 length is 16 residues.

The V and J genes are TRBV11-2 and TRBJ2-6, with 8 bases aligning to TRBD1. V was pared by 8 bases and J by 0 bases, with 6 bases of the junction left unmatched. Germline V gene data show CDR1 as SGHAT and CDR2 as FQNNGV. The CDR3 extends over 16 amino acids. The CDR3 DNA follows: TGTGCCAGCCGGGACAGGACCGCCTCTGGGGCCAACGTCCTGACTTTC. It specifies CASRDRTASGANVLTF.

The chain uses TRBV19 and TRBJ1-2; D is unresolved. Between the trimmed V and J ends, which lost 7 bases and 5 bases, there was a span of 17 bases. The V gene's germline CDR1 is LNHDA and CDR2 SQIVND (reference sequence). This CDR3 is 14 amino acids long. CDR3 coding DNA: TGTGCCAGTACCATCGGTGGCCATACATATGGCTACACCTTC. Its protein is CASTIGGHTYGYTF.

Concerning this clone itself: Other nucleotide sequences in the sample specify the same CDR3. The chain employs TRBV27 and TRBJ1-1; D is uncertain. V lost 2 bases, J lost 0 bases, and 4 bases lay in between. The V gene's germline CDR1 is MNHEY and CDR2 SMNVEV (reference sequence). The CDR3 totals 13 residues. In DNA form, the CDR3 reads TGTGCCAGCAGTTTAACTTTGAACACTGAAGCTTTCTTT. It is translated as CASSLTLNTEAFF.

This chain connects TRBV9 to TRBJ2-1; 13 bases line up with TRBD2. This CDR3 is 17 amino acids long. V was pared by 4 bases and J by 5 bases, with 9 bases of the junction left unmatched. Germline V gives CDR1 SGDLS, CDR2 YYNGEE. DNA of the CDR3: TGTGCCAGCAGCCCCCCGGGACTAGCGGGGATAAACAATGAGCAGTTCTTC. As protein: CASSPPGLAGINNEQFF.

The count of this clone is one. The chain is built from TRBV7-2 and TRBJ2-1; maybe TRBD2 (5 bases). V was clipped by 5 bases and J by 13 bases, with 12 bases between them. The CDR3 contains 11 residues. The V gene's germline CDR1 is SGHTA and CDR2 FQGNSA. In DNA form, the CDR3 reads TGTGCCAGCAGCCCAGCGGAAAAACAGTTCTTC. Residues: CASSPAEKQFF.

This chain connects TRBV2 to TRBJ1-5, with a weak D call TRBD1 (5 bases). This CDR3 is 13 amino acids long. Trimming shortened V by 5 bases and J by 11 bases, and 16 bases separated the two germline ends. Germline-derived CDR1 and CDR2 are SNHLY and FYNNEI. As DNA, the CDR3 is TGTGCCAGCAGTAGGGACGGGGAAGAGGCCCAGCATTTT. This sequence encodes CASSRDGEEAQHF. The whole variable domain, remainder taken from reference TRBV2 and TRBJ1-5, is EPEVTQTPSHQVTQMGQEVILRCVPISNHLYFYWYRQILGQKVEFLVSFYNNEISEKSEIFDDQFSVERPDGSNFTLKIRSTKLEDSAMYFCASSRDGEEAQHFGDGTRLSIL.

The V call is TRBV28, the J call TRBJ2-7, with TRBD1 matching over 8 bases. With 4 bases clipped from V and 2 bases from J, the junction kept 10 bases outside the gene matches. The CDR3 runs 16 residues. CDR1 and CDR2 from the germline V gene are MDHEN and SYDVKM. CDR3 DNA: TGTGCCAGCAGTTCACCTAGGACAGGGAACACCTACGAGCAGTACTTC. Protein product: CASSSPRTGNTYEQYF.

A remark on this clone: At the DNA level, this CDR3 is encoded by other sequences in the same sample as well. The chain recombines TRBV6-5 with TRBJ2-4, with D possibly matching TRBD2 (6 bases). Trimming took 0 bases from V and 0 from J, leaving 6 bases between them. The CDR3 loop spans 15 amino acids. Germline loops: CDR1 MNHEY, CDR2 SVGAGI. The CDR3 here is CASSYSGLAKNIQYF. In nucleotides, the CDR3 is TGTGCCAGCAGTTACTCGGGACTAGCCAAAAACATTCAGTACTTC.